The 12 T cell receptor beta chains below come from one sample, sequenced in a study of T cell responses to AZD1222 COVID-19 vaccine. Libraries were prepared by immunoSEQ multiplex PCR; TCRdb keeps only in-frame clonotypes and omits some of them. The sample lists tens of thousands of clones; roughly 84% were seen once. The source material was peripheral blood, sampled on day 0 of AZD1222 vaccination. These receptors all come from an adult in good health.

V and J are TRBV7-2 and TRBJ2-1, with TRBD2 identical over 12 bases. V trimming: 2 bases; J trimming: 0 bases; junction bases outside the gene matches: 8. CDR1 and CDR2 (germline): SGHTA, FQGNSA. The CDR3 totals 19 residues. The CDR3 protein is CASSLSTSGGLSSYNEQFF. The CDR3 coding sequence is TGTGCCAGCAGCTTAAGTACTAGCGGGGGGCTAAGCTCCTACAATGAGCAGTTCTTC.

The V call is TRBV30, the J call TRBJ2-3, with TRBD2 matching over 11 bases. Unmatched junction bases numbered 5, after V lost 7 bases and J lost 2 bases. Germline lookup yields CDR1 GTSNPN and CDR2 SVGIG (reference sequence). The CDR3 has 14 residues. This CDR3 is CALTSGGPTDTQYF. CDR3 DNA: TGTGCCTTAACTAGCGGGGGCCCCACAGATACGCAGTATTTT.

J is TRBJ2-1 and V is TRBV19; possible D gene TRBD1, 5 bases. The length of the CDR3 is 13 residues. V lost 5 bases and J lost 10, with 15 bases in between. Germline assignment: CDR1 LNHDA and CDR2 SQIVND (reference sequence). CDR3 amino acids: CASSANRIGEQFF. CDR3 coding DNA: TGTGCCAGTAGTGCTAACAGGATAGGGGAGCAGTTCTTC. Full variable domain (missing parts from reference TRBV19 and TRBJ2-1): DGGITQSPKYLFRKEGQNVTLSCEQNLNHDAMYWYRQDPGQGLRLIYYSQIVNDFQKGDIAEGYSVSREKKESFPLTVTSAQKNPTAFYLCASSANRIGEQFFGPGTRLTVL.

This chain uses TRBV2 with TRBJ2-2; D possibly matches TRBD1 or TRBD2 (6 bases each). The V gene lost 6 bases and the J gene lost 3 bases, with 17 bases spanning the gap. The CDR3 has 16 amino acids. Germline assignment: CDR1 SNHLY and CDR2 FYNNEI. The CDR3 DNA reads as TGTGCCAGCAGGGTCCGAGGGGGGCGCGACACCGGGGAGCTGTTTTTT. This gives the protein CASRVRGGRDTGELFF.

This clone was seen a single time. The CDR3 coding sequence is TGTGCCACCAGTAATTCAGGAAGCAATCAGCCCCAGCATTTT. It specifies CATSNSGSNQPQHF. The chain joins TRBV24-1 to TRBJ1-5; unclear D gene. This CDR3 has 14 amino acids. Trimming took 6 bases from V and 1 from J, leaving 9 bases between them. CDR1 is KGHDR, CDR2 SFDVKD, per germline.

The J gene is TRBJ2-7, the V gene TRBV7-9; 13 bases map to TRBD2. The CDR3 contains 17 residues. V was pared by 5 bases and J by 0 bases, with 7 bases of the junction left unmatched. Germline CDR1 and CDR2: SEHNR and FQNEAQ (reference sequence). The CDR3 bases are TGTGCCAGCAGCCCCCGGACTAGCGGGGGAAACTCCTACGAGCAGTACTTC. Amino acids: CASSPRTSGGNSYEQYF.

The chain employs TRBV19 and TRBJ2-1; tentatively, D is TRBD2 (6 bases). In germline, CDR1 is LNHDA, CDR2 SQIVND (reference sequence). V was clipped by 3 bases and J by 0 bases, with 12 bases between them. The CDR3 spans 16 residues. Here the CDR3 reads CASSMKAGSSYNEQFF. The CDR3 nucleotides read TGTGCCAGTAGTATGAAGGCGGGGAGCTCCTACAATGAGCAGTTCTTC.

CDR3 loop: CASSVGSGRGYGYTF. The CDR3 bases are TGTGCCAGCAGCGTAGGGTCAGGGCGGGGCTATGGCTACACCTTC. The V and J genes are TRBV9 and TRBJ1-2; tentatively, D is TRBD1 (5 bases). Germline values: CDR1 SGDLS, CDR2 YYNGEE. This CDR3 contains 15 residues. V was clipped by 0 bases and J by 4 bases, with 13 bases between them.

The chain employs TRBV19 and TRBJ1-4; 12 bases line up with TRBD1. Germline assignment: CDR1 LNHDA and CDR2 SQIVND (reference sequence). J gave up 3 bases and V 3 bases, and 2 bases lay outside the gene matches. This CDR3 region has 16 residues. This chain's CDR3 is CASSMGTGGSNEKLFF. For the CDR3, the DNA is TGTGCCAGTAGTATGGGGACAGGGGGCTCTAATGAAAAACTGTTTTTT. Combining the CDR3 with reference TRBV19 and TRBJ1-4 gives the whole variable domain DGGITQSPKYLFRKEGQNVTLSCEQNLNHDAMYWYRQDPGQGLRLIYYSQIVNDFQKGDIAEGYSVSREKKESFPLTVTSAQKNPTAFYLCASSMGTGGSNEKLFFGSGTQLSVL.

This clone was detected only once. V gene TRBV29-1 combines with J gene TRBJ1-1; D ambiguous. The germline CDR1 and CDR2 sequences are SQVTM and ANQGSEA. The V end lost 7 bases, the J end lost 4 bases, and 16 bases lay between the germline ends. The CDR3 contains 13 residues. CDR3 loop: CSAQGSSGTEAFF. In nucleotides, the CDR3 is TGCAGCGCCCAAGGGTCGTCGGGCACTGAAGCTTTCTTT.

This clone has ten or more counts. This chain joins TRBV10-3 and TRBJ2-2, with 9 bases matching TRBD1. V trimming: 4 bases; J trimming: 4 bases; junction bases outside the gene matches: 7. CDR3 length: 16 amino acids. Germline V gene sequence: CDR1 ENHRY, CDR2 SYGVKD. CDR3 sequence reads: CAISASGQGFTGELFF. CDR3 DNA: TGTGCCATCAGTGCCTCGGGACAGGGCTTCACCGGGGAGCTGTTTTTT.

The chain is built from TRBV18 and TRBJ1-1, with D perhaps TRBD1 (5 bases). The CDR3 is 16 amino acids. Germline assignment: CDR1 KGHSH and CDR2 LQKENI. The ends were cut back, 2 bases at V and 1 base at J, with 14 bases in the middle. In DNA form, the CDR3 reads TGTGCCAGCTCACCAAAACGACAGCGAGGGAACACTGAAGCTTTCTTT. It yields the protein CASSPKRQRGNTEAFF.